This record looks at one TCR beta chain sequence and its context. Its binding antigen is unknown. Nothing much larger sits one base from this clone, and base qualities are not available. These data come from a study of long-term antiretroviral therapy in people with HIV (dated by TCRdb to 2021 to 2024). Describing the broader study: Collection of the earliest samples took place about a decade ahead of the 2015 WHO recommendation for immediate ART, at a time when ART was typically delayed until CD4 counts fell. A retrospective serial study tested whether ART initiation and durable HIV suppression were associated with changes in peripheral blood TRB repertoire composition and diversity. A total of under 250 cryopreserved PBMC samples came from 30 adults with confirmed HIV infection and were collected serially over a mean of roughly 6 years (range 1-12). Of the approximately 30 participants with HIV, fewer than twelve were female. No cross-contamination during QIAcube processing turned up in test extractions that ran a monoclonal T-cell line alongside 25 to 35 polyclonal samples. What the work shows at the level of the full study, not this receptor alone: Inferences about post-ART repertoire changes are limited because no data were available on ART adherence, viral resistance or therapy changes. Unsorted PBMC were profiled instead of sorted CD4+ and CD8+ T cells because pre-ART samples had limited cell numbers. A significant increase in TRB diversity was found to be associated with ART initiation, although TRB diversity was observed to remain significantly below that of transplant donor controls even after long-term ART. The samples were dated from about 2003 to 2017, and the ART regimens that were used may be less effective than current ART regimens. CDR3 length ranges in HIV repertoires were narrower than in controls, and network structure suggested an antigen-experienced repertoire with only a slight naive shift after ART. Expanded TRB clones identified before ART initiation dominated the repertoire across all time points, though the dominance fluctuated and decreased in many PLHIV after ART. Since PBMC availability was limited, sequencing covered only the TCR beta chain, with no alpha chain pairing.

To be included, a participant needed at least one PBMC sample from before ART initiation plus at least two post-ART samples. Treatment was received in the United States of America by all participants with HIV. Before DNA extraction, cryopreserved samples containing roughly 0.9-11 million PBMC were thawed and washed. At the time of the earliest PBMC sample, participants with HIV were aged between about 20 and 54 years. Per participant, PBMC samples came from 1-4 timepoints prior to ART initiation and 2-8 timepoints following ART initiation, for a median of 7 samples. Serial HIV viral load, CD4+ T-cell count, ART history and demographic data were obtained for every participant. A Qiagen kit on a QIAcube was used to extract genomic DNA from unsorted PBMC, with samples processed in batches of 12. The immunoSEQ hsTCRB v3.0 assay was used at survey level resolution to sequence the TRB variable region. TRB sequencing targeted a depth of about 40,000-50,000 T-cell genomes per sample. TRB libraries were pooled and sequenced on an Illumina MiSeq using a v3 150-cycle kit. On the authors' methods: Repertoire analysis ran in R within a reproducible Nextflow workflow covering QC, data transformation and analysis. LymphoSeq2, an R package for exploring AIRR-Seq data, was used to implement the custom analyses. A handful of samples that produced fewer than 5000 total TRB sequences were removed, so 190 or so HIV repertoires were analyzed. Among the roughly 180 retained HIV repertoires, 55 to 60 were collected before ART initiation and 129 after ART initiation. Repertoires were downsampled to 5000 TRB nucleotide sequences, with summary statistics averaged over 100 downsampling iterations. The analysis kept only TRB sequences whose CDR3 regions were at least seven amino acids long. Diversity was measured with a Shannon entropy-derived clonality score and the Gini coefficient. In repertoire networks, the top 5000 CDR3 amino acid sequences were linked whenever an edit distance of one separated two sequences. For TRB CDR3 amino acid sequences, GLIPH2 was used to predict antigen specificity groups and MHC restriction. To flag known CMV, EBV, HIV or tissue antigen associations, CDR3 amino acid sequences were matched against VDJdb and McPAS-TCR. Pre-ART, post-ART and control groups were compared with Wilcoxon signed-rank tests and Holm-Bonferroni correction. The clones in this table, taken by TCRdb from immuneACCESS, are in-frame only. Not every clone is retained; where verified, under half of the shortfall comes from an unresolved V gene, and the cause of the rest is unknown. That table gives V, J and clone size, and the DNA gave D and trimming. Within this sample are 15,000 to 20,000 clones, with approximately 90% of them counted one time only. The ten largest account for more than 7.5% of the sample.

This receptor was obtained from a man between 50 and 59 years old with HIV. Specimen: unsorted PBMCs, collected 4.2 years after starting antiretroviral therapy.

Read as DNA, the sequence is TGTGCCAGCAGCCAAGATATAGCCTATGGCTACACCTTC. It specifies CASSQDIAYGYTF. This chain is built from TRBV4-2 and TRBJ1-2, with the D gene too uncertain to name. The CDR3 covers 13 residues, taking in both the cysteine and the phenylalanine. Just CDR3 DNA is preserved here, 39 bases in frame from base 1. The junction carries 6 bases between V and J, which are trimmed by 0 bases and 4 bases respectively. From a lookup of the germline V gene, CDR1 and CDR2 are LGHNA and YNFKEQ.